Here is one T cell receptor (beta chain) with its context. V gave up 3 bases and J gave up 5 bases, with 8 bases separating them. The CDR3 sequence is 12 residues long. Germline assignment: CDR1 DFQATT and CDR2 SNEGSKA (reference sequence). TCRdb redid the calling of the 5' RACE reads with MiXCR, one entry per CDR3 protein. There are about 82,000 distinct CDR3 sequences in the sample; approximately 4.8% occur only once, and roughly 7.5% lies in the top ten. The sample originates from a study of T cells of healthy individuals. This TCR was sampled from a female donor in good health. J is TRBJ1-5 and V is TRBV20-1, with unresolved D. The CDR3 DNA follows: TGCAGTGCTAGCACGGCCGATCAGCCCCAGCATTTT. Its translation: CSASTADQPQHF.